Included here is one TCR beta chain sequence, with context. This entry comes from a study of identical twins. TCRdb passed the 5' RACE reads through MiXCR, listing each CDR3 protein once. Of hundreds of thousands of distinct CDR3 sequences in the sample, roughly an eighth are singletons; the top ten hold 7.2%. Trimming at V came to 2 bases and at J to 2 bases, leaving 6 bases not matched to a gene. Germline V gene sequence: CDR1 MGHRA, CDR2 YSYEKL. The CDR3 spans 16 residues. These same data were also listed under a study on yellow fever vaccine responses in identical twins.

The sequenced sample consisted of CD8+ T cells sorted from blood. The chain employs TRBV4-1 and TRBJ2-3; 8 bases align to TRBD2. This receptor was identified in a woman aged 18-29 years in good health. Here the CDR3 DNA reads TGCGCCAGCAGCCAAAAGGCGGGGGGCTTCACAGATACGCAGTATTTT. It specifies CASSQKAGGFTDTQYF.